The TCR beta chain under discussion was sequenced for a study of control samples from healthy donors and cancer patients. The germline V gene encodes CDR1 SGHNT and CDR2 YYREEE (reference sequence). Trimming pared 0 bases from V and 1 base from J, leaving 9 bases between. This CDR3 comprises 15 residues. TCRdb's table, derived via immunoSEQ multiplex PCR, lists solely in-frame clones and lacks some. Among roughly 370,000 clones listed, around 90% were seen once. The origin of this receptor is a man between 40 and 49 years old with head and neck cancer. Sequenced material: PBMCs. This chain uses TRBV5-4 with TRBJ2-3, with D tentatively TRBD1 (5 bases). CDR3: CASSLEGAGTDTQYF. The CDR3 region has the DNA TGTGCCAGCAGCTTGGAAGGGGCTGGCACAGATACGCAGTATTTT.